Presented here are 4 T cell receptor beta chains from one specimen sequenced in a study of T cell responses to AZD1222 COVID-19 vaccine. Method: immunoSEQ multiplex PCR; TCRdb's copy keeps in-frame clones and lacks some. The table includes some 120,000 clones, 80% to 90% detected once. The specimen comprised peripheral blood, sampled 28 days after the second AZD1222 dose. The receptors here all came from an adult who received the AZD1222 COVID-19 vaccine.

The chain couples TRBV4-3 to TRBJ1-2, with 8 bases that match TRBD1. The CDR3 length is 16 residues. Germline CDR1 is LGHNA and CDR2 is YSLEER. V lost 0 bases and J lost 2; bases outside the gene matches: 5. DNA of the CDR3: TGCGCCAGCAGCCAAGAAGGACAGGGAGGGAACTATGGCTACACCTTC. This translates into CASSQEGQGGNYGYTF.

The chain uses TRBV7-2 and TRBJ2-1; D unclear. The ends were cut back, 1 base at V and 7 bases at J, with 5 bases in the middle. CDR1 and CDR2 from the germline V gene are SGHTA and FQGNSA. The CDR3 has 12 residues. Written as DNA, the CDR3 is TGTGCCAGCAGCTTAGTTAGAAATGAGCAGTTCTTC. This codes for CASSLVRNEQFF. Using reference TRBV7-2 and TRBJ2-1 for the parts outside the CDR3, the full variable domain is GAGVSQSPSNKVTEKGKDVELRCDPISGHTALYWYRQSLGQGLEFLIYFQGNSAPDKSGLPSDRFSAERTGGSVSTLTIQRTQQEDSAVYLCASSLVRNEQFFGPGTRLTVL.

This CDR3 reads CASSAGTSRFYEQYF. DNA for the CDR3: TGTGCCAGCAGTGCCGGGACTAGCAGATTCTACGAGCAGTACTTC. This chain connects TRBV2 to TRBJ2-7; 9 bases match TRBD2. V dropped 4 bases and J dropped 3; count of bases not matched to a gene: 7. Looked up from germline, CDR1 is SNHLY and CDR2 is FYNNEI. This CDR3 comprises 15 residues.

The chain has TRBV5-1 and TRBJ2-2; D assignment may be TRBD1 or TRBD2 (6 bases each). Deletions cut 4 bases from V and 6 bases from J, with 19 bases between. CDR3 size: 16 residues. CDR1 is SGHRS, CDR2 YFSETQ, per germline. CDR3 sequence reads: CASSRGPQGGSGELFF. Written as DNA, the CDR3 is TGCGCCAGCAGCCGGGGGCCACAGGGTGGGTCCGGGGAGCTGTTTTTT.